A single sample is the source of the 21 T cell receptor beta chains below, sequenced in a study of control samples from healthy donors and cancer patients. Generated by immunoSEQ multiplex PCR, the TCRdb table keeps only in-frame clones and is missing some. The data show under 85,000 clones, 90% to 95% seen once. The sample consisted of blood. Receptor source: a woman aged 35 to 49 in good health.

The CDR3, as DNA: TGTGCCAGCAGCTTGGACTTGAGCTCCTACGAGCAGTACTTC. As protein: CASSLDLSSYEQYF. The chain joins TRBV7-2 to TRBJ2-7; a possible D gene is TRBD2 (5 bases). In germline, CDR1 is SGHTA, CDR2 FQGNSA. Trimming shortened V by 3 bases and J by 0 bases, and 9 bases separated the two germline ends. This CDR3 region has 14 residues. Full variable domain (remainder filled in from reference TRBV7-2 and TRBJ2-7): GAGVSQSPSNKVTEKGKDVELRCDPISGHTALYWYRQSLGQGLEFLIYFQGNSAPDKSGLPSDRFSAERTGGSVSTLTIQRTQQEDSAVYLCASSLDLSSYEQYFGPGTRLTVT.

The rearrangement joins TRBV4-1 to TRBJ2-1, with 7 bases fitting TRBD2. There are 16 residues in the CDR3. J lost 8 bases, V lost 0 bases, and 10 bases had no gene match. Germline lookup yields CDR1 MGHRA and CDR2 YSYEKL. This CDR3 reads CASSQDGSGGSYEQFF. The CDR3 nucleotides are TGCGCCAGCAGCCAAGATGGGTCGGGCGGGAGTTATGAGCAGTTCTTC.

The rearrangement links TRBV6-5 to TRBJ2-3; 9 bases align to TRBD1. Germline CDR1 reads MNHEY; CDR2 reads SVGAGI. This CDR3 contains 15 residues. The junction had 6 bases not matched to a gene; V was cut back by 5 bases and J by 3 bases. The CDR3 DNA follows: TGTGCCAGCAGTCAACAGGGGGCCAGGACAGATACGCAGTATTTT. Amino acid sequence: CASSQQGARTDTQYF.

For the CDR3, the DNA is TGTGCCAGTAGACTCTCCCGGGGGACGGGAGGCTACACCTTC. It codes for CASRLSRGTGGYTF. The rearrangement links TRBV19 to TRBJ1-2; D may be TRBD1 (5 bases). This CDR3 has 14 amino acids. Germline V gene lookup returns CDR1 LNHDA and CDR2 SQIVND (reference sequence). V lost 6 bases to trimming and J lost 8 bases, with 19 bases between them. Supplemented by reference TRBV19 and TRBJ1-2, the full variable domain reads DGGITQSPKYLFRKEGQNVTLSCEQNLNHDAMYWYRQDPGQGLRLIYYSQIVNDFQKGDIAEGYSVSREKKESFPLTVTSAQKNPTAFYLCASRLSRGTGGYTFGSGTRLTVV.

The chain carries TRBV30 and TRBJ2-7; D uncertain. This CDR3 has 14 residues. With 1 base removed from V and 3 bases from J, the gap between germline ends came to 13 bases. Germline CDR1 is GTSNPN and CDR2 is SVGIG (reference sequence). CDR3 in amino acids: CAWSAGQALYEQYF. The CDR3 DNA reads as TGTGCCTGGAGTGCCGGCCAGGCACTCTACGAGCAGTACTTC.

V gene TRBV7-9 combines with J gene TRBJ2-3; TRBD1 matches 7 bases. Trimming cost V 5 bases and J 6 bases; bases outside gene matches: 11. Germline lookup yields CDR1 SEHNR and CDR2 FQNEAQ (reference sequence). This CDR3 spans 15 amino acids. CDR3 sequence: CASSVDRWDRDTQYF. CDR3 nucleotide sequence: TGTGCCAGCAGCGTGGACAGGTGGGATCGGGATACGCAGTATTTT.

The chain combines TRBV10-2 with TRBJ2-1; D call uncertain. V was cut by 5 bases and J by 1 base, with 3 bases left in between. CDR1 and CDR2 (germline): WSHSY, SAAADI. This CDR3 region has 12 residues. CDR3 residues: CASSLSYNEQFF. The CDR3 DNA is TGCGCCAGCAGTCTTTCCTACAATGAGCAGTTCTTC.

In DNA form, the CDR3 reads TGTGCCAGCAGCTTGGGGACAGTGAACACTGAAGCTTTCTTT. Protein sequence: CASSLGTVNTEAFF. The chain carries TRBV7-9 and TRBJ1-1; 7 nucleotides agree with TRBD1. The ends lost 3 bases at V and 0 bases at J; junction bases unmatched: 1. The CDR3 covers 14 residues. Germline CDR1 and CDR2: SEHNR and FQNEAQ (reference sequence).

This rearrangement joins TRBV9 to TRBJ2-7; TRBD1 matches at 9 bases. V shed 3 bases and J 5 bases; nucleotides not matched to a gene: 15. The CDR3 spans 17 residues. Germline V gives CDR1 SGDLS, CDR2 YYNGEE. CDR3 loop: CASSDPGQGIVSHEQYF. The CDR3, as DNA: TGTGCCAGCAGCGATCCGGGACAGGGTATCGTGAGCCACGAGCAGTACTTC.

This CDR3 reads CASGLLAVNTEAFF. CDR3 DNA sequence: TGTGCCAGCGGCCTTCTGGCAGTGAACACTGAAGCTTTCTTT. This chain uses TRBV27 with TRBJ1-1; D uncertain. The CDR3 consists of 14 residues. CDR1 is MNHEY, CDR2 SMNVEV, per germline (reference sequence). V was clipped by 8 bases and J by 0 bases, with 13 bases between them.

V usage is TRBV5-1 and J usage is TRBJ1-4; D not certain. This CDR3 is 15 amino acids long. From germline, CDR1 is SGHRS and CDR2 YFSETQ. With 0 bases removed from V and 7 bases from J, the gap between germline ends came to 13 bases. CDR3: CASSLVSGGREKLFF. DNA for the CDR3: TGCGCCAGCAGCTTGGTGTCGGGCGGGCGTGAAAAACTGTTTTTT.

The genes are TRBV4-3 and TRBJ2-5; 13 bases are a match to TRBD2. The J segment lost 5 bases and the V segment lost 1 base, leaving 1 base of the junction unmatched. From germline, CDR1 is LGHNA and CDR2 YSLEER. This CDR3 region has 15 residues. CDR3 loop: CASSQGTSGGETQYF. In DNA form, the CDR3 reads TGCGCCAGCAGCCAAGGGACTAGCGGGGGTGAGACCCAGTACTTC.

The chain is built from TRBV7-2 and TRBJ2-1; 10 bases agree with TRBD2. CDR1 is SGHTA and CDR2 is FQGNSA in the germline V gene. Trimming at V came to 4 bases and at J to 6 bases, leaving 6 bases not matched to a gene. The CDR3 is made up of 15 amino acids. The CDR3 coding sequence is TGTGCCAGCAGCTCCCGAGGGACTAGCGTCAATGAGCAGTTCTTC. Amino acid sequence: CASSSRGTSVNEQFF.

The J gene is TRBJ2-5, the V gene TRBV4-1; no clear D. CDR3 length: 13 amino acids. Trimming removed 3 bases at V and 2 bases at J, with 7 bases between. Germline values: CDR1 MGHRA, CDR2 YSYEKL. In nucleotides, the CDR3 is TGCGCCAGCAGCCAGCAGACGCAAGAGACCCAGTACTTC. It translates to CASSQQTQETQYF.

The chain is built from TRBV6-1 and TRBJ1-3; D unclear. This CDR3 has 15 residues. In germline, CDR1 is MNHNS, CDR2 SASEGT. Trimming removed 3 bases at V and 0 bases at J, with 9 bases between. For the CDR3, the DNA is TGTGCCAGCAGTGATCTGGGGATCTCTGGAAACACCATATATTTT. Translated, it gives CASSDLGISGNTIYF.

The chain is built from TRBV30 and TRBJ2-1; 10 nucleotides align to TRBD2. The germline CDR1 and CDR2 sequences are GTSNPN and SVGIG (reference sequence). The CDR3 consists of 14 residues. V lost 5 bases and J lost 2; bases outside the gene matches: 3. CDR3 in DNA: TGTGCCTGGGGTGGACTAGCGGCCTACAATGAGCAGTTCTTC. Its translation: CAWGGLAAYNEQFF.

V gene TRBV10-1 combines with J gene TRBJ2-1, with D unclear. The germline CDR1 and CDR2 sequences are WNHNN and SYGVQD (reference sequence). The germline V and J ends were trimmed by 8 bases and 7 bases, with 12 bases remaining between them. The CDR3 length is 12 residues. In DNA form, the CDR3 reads TGCGCCAGCGGAGTGACGGTAAATGAGCAGTTCTTC. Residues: CASGVTVNEQFF.

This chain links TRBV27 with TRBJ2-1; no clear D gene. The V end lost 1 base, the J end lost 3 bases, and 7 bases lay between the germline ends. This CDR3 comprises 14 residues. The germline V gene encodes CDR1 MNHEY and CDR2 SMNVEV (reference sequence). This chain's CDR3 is CASSLLGIYNEQFF. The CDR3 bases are TGTGCCAGCAGTTTATTGGGTATCTACAATGAGCAGTTCTTC.

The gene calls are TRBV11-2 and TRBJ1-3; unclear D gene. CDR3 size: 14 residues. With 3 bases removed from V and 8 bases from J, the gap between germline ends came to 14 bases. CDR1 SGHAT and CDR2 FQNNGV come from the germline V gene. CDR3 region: CASSFILDRDTIYF. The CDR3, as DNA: TGTGCCAGCAGCTTCATCTTAGACCGGGACACCATATATTTT.

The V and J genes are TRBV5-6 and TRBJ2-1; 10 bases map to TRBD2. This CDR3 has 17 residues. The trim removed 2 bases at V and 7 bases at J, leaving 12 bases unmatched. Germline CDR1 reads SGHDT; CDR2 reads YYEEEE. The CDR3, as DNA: TGTGCCAGCAGCTTATCCCTAGCGGGAGTGGTAGGGAATGAGCAGTTCTTC. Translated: CASSLSLAGVVGNEQFF.

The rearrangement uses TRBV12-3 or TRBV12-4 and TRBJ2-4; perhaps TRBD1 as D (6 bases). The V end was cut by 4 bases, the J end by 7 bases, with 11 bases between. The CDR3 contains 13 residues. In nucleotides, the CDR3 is TGTGCCAGCAGTTCTCCGCAGGGGAACATTCAGTACTTC. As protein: CASSSPQGNIQYF.